Listed here is a single TCR beta chain. Original handling: Estimates of nucleated cell counts were drawn from the amplification of reference gene primers. Using immunoSEQ multiplex PCR, the repertoire was profiled, and TCRdb retains in-frame clones only, with some absent. The D gene and trimming were derived from the DNA, and the V and J assignments and clone size from that table. Of roughly 120,000 clones listed, 85% to 90% were seen once; the top ten hold approximately 30%. The sample originates from a study of blood T cell repertoires in COVID-19. Study in general: The cDNA or gDNA used as material had been derived from T cells, B-cell-depleted T cells, or PBMCs.

Germline trimming cut 10 bases from V and 3 bases from J; bases unmatched to any gene: 7. The CDR3 is made up of 13 amino acids. The germline V gene encodes CDR1 MNHEY and CDR2 SVGAGI. The chain is built from TRBV6-5 and TRBJ2-7; 9 bases fit TRBD1. This sequence originates from a man aged 65 to 85 with active or convalescent COVID-19. Sequencing was done on a sample of peripheral blood. The CDR3 nucleotides are TGTGCCACAGCCGGGACAGGGCACTACGAGCAGTACTTC. Amino acids: CATAGTGHYEQYF.